These T cell receptor beta chains were read from a single sample in a study of shared clonotypes between healthy human individuals. The data were produced by immunoSEQ multiplex PCR, yet TCRdb's version contains in-frame clones alone and is incomplete. The sample shows some 2 million clones, approximately 95% of them seen only once. The specimen was naive CD8+ T cells sorted from blood. Every receptor here comes from a man younger than 35 in good health. Each CDR3 is given with its conserved first and last residue. D genes are given only for firm matches. Clone size is stated in some rows and not others, as once, few, many or a class when expanded.

>NA|TRBJ2-1|TRBD1|TRBV2|16
TGTGCCAGCAGGGTCCTCGAGACAGGGGTCTACAATGAGCAGTTCTTC
CASRVLETGVYNEQFF
>NA|TRBJ1-4|TRBD1|TRBV29-1|15
TGCAGCGTTGAACTCCGGACAGGGGCGTACGAAAAACTGTTTTTT
CSVELRTGAYEKLFF
>NA|TRBJ2-7|TRBD1|TRBV30|16
TGTGCCTGGAGTGTCCCGGACAGGGGAGTCCCCTACGAGCAGTACTTC
CAWSVPDRGVPYEQYF
>NA|TRBJ2-5|NA|TRBV28|14
TGTGCCAGCAGTCCGCGGGACCATCCAAGGACCCAGTACTTC
CASSPRDHPRTQYF
>NA|TRBJ1-5|NA|TRBV7-2|16
TGTGCCAGCAGCCCGGAGGGACCCTATAGCAATCAGCCCCAGCATTTT
CASSPEGPYSNQPQHF
>NA|TRBJ2-5|NA|TRBV7-8|16
TGTGCCAGCAGCTTAGAGGGGCCGGGGCGGAAAGAGACCCAGTACTTC
CASSLEGPGRKETQYF
>NA|TRBJ1-2|NA|TRBV27|13
TGTGCCAGCAGTTTTGCGGAGGGGGATGGCTACACCTTC
CASSFAEGDGYTF
>NA|TRBJ2-1|TRBD2|TRBV13|16
TGTGCCAGCAGCCCCCCTAGCGGGAGGGCCTACAATGAGCAGTTCTTC
CASSPPSGRAYNEQFF
>NA|TRBJ2-1|TRBD2|TRBV9|16
TGTGCCAGCAGCGTCCACCTAGCGGGAGGGGGCAATGAGCAGTTCTTC
CASSVHLAGGGNEQFF
>NA|TRBJ2-1|NA|TRBV19|15
TGTGCCAGTAGTATGATACTAGGCTATTACAATGAGCAGTTCTTC
CASSMILGYYNEQFF
>once|TRBJ2-3|NA|TRBV13|12
TGTGCCAGCAGCTTAATTTCAGATACGCAGTATTTT
CASSLISDTQYF
>NA|TRBJ2-5|NA|TRBV30|15
TGTGCCTGGAGTGTGGGGACAAGCTACCAAGAGACCCAGTACTTC
CAWSVGTSYQETQYF
>NA|TRBJ2-7|NA|TRBV30|15
TGTGCCTGGAGTCGGCAGGGGATTAGCTCCTACGAGCAGTACTTC
CAWSRQGISSYEQYF
>NA|TRBJ2-7|NA|TRBV6-5|15
TGTGCCAGCAGTTACGGATCGGATTTCACCTACGAGCAGTACTTC
CASSYGSDFTYEQYF
>NA|TRBJ2-5|TRBD2|TRBV6-5|14
TGTGCCAGCAGTTGGGGACTAGGCCAAGAGACCCAGTACTTC
CASSWGLGQETQYF
>NA|TRBJ2-3|NA|TRBV4-3|15
TGCGCCAGCAGCCAAGTTTTCGGGAATTCAGATACGCAGTATTTT
CASSQVFGNSDTQYF
>NA|TRBJ2-7|NA|TRBV27|13
TGTGCCAGCAGTCAACAGGGACCCTACGAGCAGTACTTC
CASSQQGPYEQYF
>NA|TRBJ1-2|TRBD1|TRBV27|13
TGTGCCAGCAGCACAGGGGGCTACTATGGCTACACCTTC
CASSTGGYYGYTF
>NA|TRBJ1-2|NA|TRBV5-5|15
TGTGCCAGCAGCGCAATCGCCGGGGGGGCCTATGGCTACACCTTC
CASSAIAGGAYGYTF
>NA|TRBJ2-6|NA|TRBV30|14
TGTGCCTGGAGTACGGGGGCCGGGGCCAACGTCCTGACTTTC
CAWSTGAGANVLTF
>once|TRBJ2-1|NA|TRBV27|17
TGTGCCAGCAGTCCCGAAGGTTGGGGGAGCTCCTACAATGAGCAGTTCTTC
CASSPEGWGSSYNEQFF
>NA|TRBJ2-4|TRBD1|TRBV5-4|14
TGTGCCAGCAGCTTTTCAGGGGGCAAAAACATTCAGTACTTC
CASSFSGGKNIQYF
>NA|TRBJ2-1|TRBD2|TRBV2|15
TGTGCCAGCAGTGGAGGCGGGAGGGCGGGCGATGAGCAGTTCTTC
CASSGGGRAGDEQFF
>NA|TRBJ1-3|NA|TRBV5-5|15
TGTGCCAGCAGTTGGGACACCACCTCTGGAAACACCATATATTTT
CASSWDTTSGNTIYF
>NA|TRBJ1-4|NA|TRBV5-4|15
TGTGCCAGCAGCTTCAACGGGGGGGGATTTGAAAAACTGTTTTTT
CASSFNGGGFEKLFF
>NA|TRBJ1-1|TRBD1|TRBV9|13
TGTGCCAGCAGCACCGGGACAGTCACTGAAGCTTTCTTT
CASSTGTVTEAFF
>NA|TRBJ2-5|TRBD1|TRBV6-1|15
TGTGCCAGCTCAAGCCCAAGGACAGGGCAAGAGACCCAGTACTTC
CASSSPRTGQETQYF